The next 24 T cell receptor beta chains were all read from a single sample in a study of blood T cell repertoires in COVID-19. Profiled with immunoSEQ multiplex PCR; TCRdb holds only in-frame clones, not every one. The table records fewer than 200,000 clones, around 82% of them present only once. Sequencing input: peripheral blood. Every receptor here comes from a woman older than 75 with acute or convalescent COVID-19.

The J gene is TRBJ2-1, the V gene TRBV9, with TRBD2 identical over 8 bases. In germline, CDR1 is SGDLS, CDR2 YYNGEE. This CDR3 has 15 residues. V was clipped by 4 bases and J by 7 bases; unmatched bases: 10. The chain's CDR3 is CASSPSGLGGNEQFF. The CDR3 DNA reads as TGTGCCAGCAGCCCATCGGGACTAGGAGGGAATGAGCAGTTCTTC.

The chain recombines TRBV11-3 with TRBJ2-1; D is undetermined. This CDR3 region has 13 residues. Germline CDR1 and CDR2: SGHNT and YENEEA. The V and J ends lost 5 bases and 9 bases respectively, with 14 bases between them. This CDR3 reads CASSALSSGEQFF. CDR3 sequence (DNA): TGTGCCAGCAGCGCCCTGTCCTCCGGTGAGCAGTTCTTC.

This clone occurred a few times. This chain links TRBV27 with TRBJ1-4; D is perhaps TRBD1 (6 bases). CDR1 MNHEY and CDR2 SMNVEV come from the germline V gene (reference sequence). CDR3 length: 15 amino acids. V lost 5 bases and J 3 bases, leaving 13 bases between the germline ends. Written as DNA, the CDR3 is TGTGCCAGCAGTCGAGGACAGTCGCCTAATGAAAAACTGTTTTTT. Translating gives CASSRGQSPNEKLFF.

V and J are TRBV6-5 and TRBJ2-7, with 12 bases matching TRBD2. J gave up 2 bases and V 11 bases, and 4 bases lay outside the gene matches. Looked up from germline, CDR1 is MNHEY and CDR2 is SVGAGI. This CDR3 is 13 amino acids long. In DNA form, the CDR3 reads TGTGCCTGCCGGACTAGCGGGACCTACGAGCAGTACTTC. Protein: CACRTSGTYEQYF.

The chain combines TRBV11-1 with TRBJ2-7, with 12 bases aligning to TRBD2. Unmatched junction bases numbered 8, after V lost 5 bases and J lost 6 bases. Per the germline V gene, CDR1 is SGHAT and CDR2 is FQDESV (reference sequence). The CDR3 sequence is 15 residues long. CDR3 in DNA: TGTGCCAGCAGCCCAAGACTAGCGGGAGCCCGCGAGCAGTACTTC. It yields the protein CASSPRLAGAREQYF.

V usage is TRBV30 and J usage is TRBJ1-5, with unresolved D. The CDR3 is made up of 13 amino acids. Trimming shortened V by 0 bases and J by 11 bases, and 14 bases separated the two germline ends. Germline CDR1 reads GTSNPN; CDR2 reads SVGIG (reference sequence). CDR3 sequence: CAWSVGGPRSQHF. CDR3 DNA: TGTGCCTGGAGTGTTGGAGGGCCCCGGTCCCAGCATTTT.

This CDR3 is CASSPRDRRNEQFF. In nucleotides, the CDR3 is TGTGCCAGCAGTCCCCGGGACAGGAGGAATGAGCAGTTCTTC. The chain has TRBV27 and TRBJ2-1, with TRBD1 matching over 8 bases. The V gene end was trimmed by 5 bases and the J gene end by 7 bases; junction bases not matched to a gene: 7. Germline lookup yields CDR1 MNHEY and CDR2 SMNVEV (reference sequence). The CDR3 extends over 14 amino acids.

The chain couples TRBV30 to TRBJ2-1; 9 bases are shared with TRBD2. Germline CDR1 and CDR2: GTSNPN and SVGIG (reference sequence). This CDR3 has 16 residues. V was pared by 5 bases and J by 7 bases, with 15 bases of the junction left unmatched. As DNA, the CDR3 is TGTGCCTGGGGCGCCCCTCTAGCGGGAATTAGGAATGAGCAGTTCTTC. Encoded protein: CAWGAPLAGIRNEQFF. The whole variable domain, remainder taken from reference TRBV30 and TRBJ2-1, is SQTIHQWPATLVQPVGSPLSLECTVEGTSNPNLYWYRQAAGRGLQLLFYSVGIGQISSEVPQNLSASRPQDRQFILSSKKLLLSDSGFYLCAWGAPLAGIRNEQFFGPGTRLTVL.

The V call is TRBV9, the J call TRBJ2-7, with TRBD2 matching 13 bases. V lost 2 bases and J lost 7; bases outside the gene matches: 3. The germline gives CDR1 SGDLS, CDR2 YYNGEE. The CDR3 contains 14 residues. CDR3 nucleotides: TGTGCCAGCAGCGTTACTAGCGGGAGGGGGGAGCAGTACTTC. Its translation: CASSVTSGRGEQYF.

The chain employs TRBV4-2 and TRBJ2-1; 8 nucleotides match TRBD2. The trim removed 1 base at V and 9 bases at J, leaving 14 bases unmatched. The CDR3 has 17 amino acids. Germline V gives CDR1 LGHNA, CDR2 YNFKEQ. This CDR3 reads CASSQVGGGGLSSEQFF. The CDR3 DNA sequence: TGTGCCAGCAGCCAAGTTGGGGGCGGGGGGCTATCCAGTGAGCAGTTCTTC.

The V call is TRBV6-6, the J call TRBJ2-2; 9 bases line up with TRBD2. Trimming cost V 6 bases and J 5 bases; bases outside gene matches: 7. This CDR3 contains 15 residues. The germline V gene encodes CDR1 MNHNY and CDR2 SVGAGI (reference sequence). The CDR3 sequence: CASRPTSGWTGELFF. The CDR3 DNA reads as TGTGCCAGCAGGCCTACTAGCGGGTGGACCGGGGAGCTGTTTTTT.

The V and J genes are TRBV19 and TRBJ1-6, with TRBD1 as a possible D gene (5 bases). The CDR3 covers 14 residues. The V end was cut by 3 bases, the J end by 8 bases, with 11 bases between. The germline CDR1 and CDR2 sequences are LNHDA and SQIVND (reference sequence). As DNA, the CDR3 is TGTGCCAGTAGTATGGAGACAGCCGATTCACCCCTCCACTTT. Protein product: CASSMETADSPLHF.

The V call is TRBV9, the J call TRBJ2-1; maybe TRBD2 (6 bases). V gave up 0 bases and J gave up 4 bases, with 14 bases separating them. CDR1 is SGDLS and CDR2 is YYNGEE in the germline V gene. The CDR3 contains 16 residues. The DNA for the CDR3 is TGTGCCAGCAGCGTAGCTGGGGGGTTAAAATACAATGAGCAGTTCTTC. It specifies CASSVAGGLKYNEQFF.

This clone was picked up one time. The chain has TRBV9 and TRBJ2-7; 7 bases fit TRBD1. The junction had 9 bases not matched to a gene; V was cut back by 2 bases and J by 1 base. Germline CDR1 reads SGDLS; CDR2 reads YYNGEE. CDR3 size: 16 residues. CDR3 sequence reads: CASSVPPDRRSYEQYF. For the CDR3, the DNA is TGTGCCAGCAGCGTTCCGCCGGACAGGCGGTCCTACGAGCAGTACTTC.

The V gene is TRBV19, the J gene TRBJ1-5; D ambiguous. Germline V gives CDR1 LNHDA, CDR2 SQIVND (reference sequence). The CDR3 covers 14 residues. Trimming cost V 2 bases and J 1 base, with 6 bases left between them. The DNA for the CDR3 is TGTGCCAGTAGTATATCCCAAAGCAATCAGCCCCAGCATTTT. Protein sequence: CASSISQSNQPQHF.

This rearrangement joins TRBV9 to TRBJ1-2; D might be TRBD1 (6 bases). The germline V gene encodes CDR1 SGDLS and CDR2 YYNGEE. The CDR3 spans 15 residues. V lost 3 bases and J lost 2, with 14 bases in between. The CDR3 reads CASSEGDGENYGYTF. The CDR3 nucleotides read TGTGCCAGCAGCGAGGGGGACGGTGAAAACTATGGCTACACCTTC.

The rearrangement links TRBV28 to TRBJ1-2; weak D call: TRBD1 (5 bases). Germline assignment: CDR1 MDHEN and CDR2 SYDVKM. V gave up 6 bases and J gave up 0 bases, with 8 bases separating them. The CDR3 loop spans 13 amino acids. DNA for the CDR3: TGTGCCAGCAGGCAGACAGCTAACTATGGCTACACCTTC. It is translated as CASRQTANYGYTF.

V usage is TRBV5-1 and J usage is TRBJ2-1; no clear D gene. Per the germline V gene, CDR1 is SGHRS and CDR2 is YFSETQ. Trimming took 4 bases from V and 9 from J, leaving 17 bases between them. CDR3 length: 14 residues. This CDR3 is CASSLGLGPTEQFF. CDR3 DNA: TGCGCCAGCAGCCTCGGATTGGGCCCTACTGAGCAGTTCTTC. Using reference TRBV5-1 and TRBJ2-1 for the parts outside the CDR3, the full variable domain is KAGVTQTPRYLIKTRGQQVTLSCSPISGHRSVSWYQQTPGQGLQFLFEYFSETQRNKGNFPGRFSGRQFSNSRSEMNVSTLELGDSALYLCASSLGLGPTEQFFGPGTRLTVL.

This clone was seen only a few times. The chain has TRBV28 and TRBJ1-5, with D possibly TRBD1 on 6 matching bases. Trimming took 7 bases from V and 2 from J, leaving 12 bases between them. This CDR3 is built from 14 residues. The germline gives CDR1 MDHEN, CDR2 SYDVKM. CDR3 sequence reads: CASTPAGGNQPQHF. In nucleotides, the CDR3 is TGTGCCAGCACCCCGGCAGGGGGCAATCAGCCCCAGCATTTT.

The V gene is TRBV6-5, the J gene TRBJ1-1, with 9 bases fitting TRBD1. This CDR3 contains 12 residues. The V gene's germline CDR1 is MNHEY and CDR2 SVGAGI. V lost 6 bases, J lost 10 bases, and 6 bases stayed unmatched. DNA for the CDR3: TGTGCCAGCAGCCTACAGGGGGCAGGAGCTTTCTTT. It is translated as CASSLQGAGAFF.

CDR3 nucleotide sequence: TGTGCCAGCAGTGAAGCCATAGCGGGATATTACAATGAGCAGTTCTTC. Its protein product is CASSEAIAGYYNEQFF. The chain couples TRBV2 to TRBJ2-1; 8 bases align to TRBD2. The germline V gene encodes CDR1 SNHLY and CDR2 FYNNEI. The J segment lost 4 bases and the V segment lost 0 bases, leaving 5 bases of the junction unmatched. This CDR3 is 16 amino acids long.

The chain has TRBV15 and TRBJ2-7, with a possible D match to TRBD1 (5 bases). The CDR3 covers 14 residues. Germline-derived CDR1 and CDR2 are LNHNV and YYDKDF (reference sequence). V lost 0 bases and J 4 bases, leaving 10 bases between the germline ends. CDR3 region: CATSRDKGPYEQYF. The CDR3 bases are TGTGCCACCAGCAGAGATAAGGGGCCATACGAGCAGTACTTC.

This chain connects TRBV7-9 to TRBJ2-4; 10 positions match TRBD2. Germline-derived CDR1 and CDR2 are SEHNR and FQNEAQ (reference sequence). The V and J ends lost 5 bases and 7 bases, in that order; junction bases with no gene match: 11. The CDR3 length is 16 residues. The CDR3 DNA follows: TGTGCCAGCAGCGTATGGACTAGCGGAAAAGGGAACATTCAGTACTTC. Residues: CASSVWTSGKGNIQYF.

The chain employs TRBV7-6 and TRBJ1-2, with 7 bases fitting TRBD1. This CDR3 has 13 residues. Germline CDR1 SGHVS, CDR2 FNYEAQ. With V trimmed by 5 bases and J by 3 bases, 3 bases remained unmatched. The CDR3 nucleotides read TGTGCCAGCAGCACTGGGACAGACTATGGCTACACCTTC. Protein: CASSTGTDYGYTF.